This is a list of T cell receptor beta chains from one sample in a study of identical twins. TCRdb analysed the 5' RACE reads with MiXCR anew, one entry per CDR3 protein. The sample includes fewer than 550,000 distinct CDR3 sequences, more than 13% of them seen just once. A further study also used this sample, focusing on yellow fever vaccine responses in identical twins.

The material sequenced was CD4+ T cells sorted from blood. The source of these receptors is a woman aged 18 to 35 in good health. CDR3s include the opening cysteine and the closing phenylalanine or tryptophan. D genes are given only for firm matches. Clone size, where shown, is once, few, many, or a class for clones that have expanded.

-	TRBD2	TRBV6-2/TRBV6-3	TRBJ2-2	TGTGCCAGCAGCTCCCGGGACTATCCCACCGGGGAGCTGTTTTTT	CASSSRDYPTGELFF
few	-	TRBV27	TRBJ1-1	TGTGCCAGCAGTTATAGGGCTCCGAACACTGAAGCTTTCTTT	CASSYRAPNTEAFF
few	TRBD1	TRBV4-3	TRBJ2-3	TGCGCCAGCAGCCTTGAGTGGGGACAGGGAACAGATACGCAGTATTTT	CASSLEWGQGTDTQYF
-	-	TRBV7-9	TRBJ1-1	TGTGCCAGCAGCTTAGCCGTGGTGAACACTGAAGCTTTCTTT	CASSLAVVNTEAFF
-	-	TRBV5-1	TRBJ2-3	TGCGCCAGCAGCTTGGACAGGGTTGGCACAGATACGCAGTATTTT	CASSLDRVGTDTQYF
few	-	TRBV6-5	TRBJ2-5	TGTGCCAGCAGTTACGATGAGTGGACGACCCAGTACTTC	CASSYDEWTTQYF
once	-	TRBV7-8	TRBJ2-3	TGTGCCAGCAGCTTGTCTAGGGGGACAACAGATACGCAGTATTTT	CASSLSRGTTDTQYF
-	-	TRBV20-1	TRBJ2-1	TGCAGTGCTTTTGGCGGCTACAATGAGCAGTTCTTC	CSAFGGYNEQFF
-	-	TRBV19	TRBJ1-5	TGTGCCAGTAGTCCCGGCGGGGGGCATGGTCAGCCCCAGCATTTT	CASSPGGGHGQPQHF
many	TRBD1	TRBV28	TRBJ1-2	TGTGCCAGCACCCGGACAGGGGGTTTTTATGGCTACACCTTC	CASTRTGGFYGYTF
few	TRBD2	TRBV12-3/TRBV12-4	TRBJ2-7	TGTGCCAGCAGCGGGGGACTAGCGGGGGGGAACGGGCGCGAGCAGTACTTC	CASSGGLAGGNGREQYF
many	-	TRBV27	TRBJ1-2	TGTGCCAGCAGTTTAAGGGAAGGGGGTGGCTACACCTTC	CASSLREGGGYTF
-	TRBD2	TRBV11-1	TRBJ2-1	TGTGCCAGCAGCCGAATTTCGGGACTAGCGGGGGTCTTCGATGAGCAGTTCTTC	CASSRISGLAGVFDEQFF
-	TRBD1	TRBV24-1	TRBJ1-5	TGTGCCACCAGTGATTTGTCGACAGGGTATCAGCCCCAGCATTTT	CATSDLSTGYQPQHF
many	TRBD2	TRBV29-1	TRBJ2-1	TGCAGCGCCCTCGGGGCGGGAGGGCCGCAAGAGCAGTTCTTC	CSALGAGGPQEQFF
-	TRBD1	TRBV15	TRBJ2-3	TGTGCCACCAGCGGACAGGGCCAATCCACAGATACGCAGTATTTT	CATSGQGQSTDTQYF
-	-	TRBV27	TRBJ2-5	TGTGCCAGCAGCTTTCTCCCCACTGGCCAAGAGACCCAGTACTTC	CASSFLPTGQETQYF
-	TRBD2	TRBV5-1	TRBJ2-3	TGCGCCAGCAGCTTGGGACTAGCGGACGGAGGTCCCCACACAGATACGCAGTATTTT	CASSLGLADGGPHTDTQYF
many	TRBD2	TRBV20-1	TRBJ2-7	TGCAGTGCTGGTTTACTAGCGGGAGGGCGGGGCGAGCAGTACTTC	CSAGLLAGGRGEQYF
few	TRBD2	TRBV3-1	TRBJ2-3	TGTGCCAGCAGCCTCGGGACTAGCGGGGCCAGTGCAGATACGCAGTATTTT	CASSLGTSGASADTQYF
-	-	TRBV20-1	TRBJ1-2	TGCAGTGCTAGCACAGTAGTTAACTATGGCTACACCTTC	CSASTVVNYGYTF
-	TRBD1	TRBV6-1	TRBJ1-3	TGTGCCAGCATTCCAACCGGGACAGTCTCTGGAAACACCATATATTTT	CASIPTGTVSGNTIYF
-	-	TRBV28	TRBJ2-7	TGTGCCAGCAGTTTAAATCACTACGAGCAGTACTTC	CASSLNHYEQYF
few	-	TRBV6-2/TRBV6-3	TRBJ2-7	TGTGCCAGCAGTTACTGGGGCACCGAGCAGTACTTC	CASSYWGTEQYF
-	-	TRBV7-9	TRBJ1-2	TGTGCCAGCAGCTTAAAGGGCGGCAGGGAACCTGGCTACACCTTC	CASSLKGGREPGYTF
few	TRBD1	TRBV2	TRBJ2-7	TGTGCCAGCACCCGGGACAGGGTGGGCTACGAGCAGTACTTC	CASTRDRVGYEQYF
-	-	TRBV29-1	TRBJ1-2	TGCAGCGTTGTGGGGGGGGCCGGTGACTATGGCTACACCTTC	CSVVGGAGDYGYTF
few	-	TRBV3-1	TRBJ1-6	TGTGCCAGCAGCCGTCAAGAGTCGAATTCACCCCTCCACTTT	CASSRQESNSPLHF
-	-	TRBV20-1	TRBJ1-4	TGCAGTGCCTCAAGTGGTGCGTTAGAAAAACTGTTTTTT	CSASSGALEKLFF
few	TRBD1	TRBV7-2	TRBJ1-6	TGTGCCAGCAGCTTAGGATCCGGGACAGGGAATTCACCCCTCCACTTT	CASSLGSGTGNSPLHF
-	-	TRBV28	TRBJ1-1	TGTGCCAGCCTACATGGACTGTTGGATGAAGCTTTCTTT	CASLHGLLDEAFF
few	-	TRBV29-1	TRBJ2-5	TGCAGCGTTGGGGCTACTAGAAGCTCTGAGACCCAGTACTTC	CSVGATRSSETQYF
few	-	TRBV6-2/TRBV6-3	TRBJ2-7	TGTGCCAGCAGTTATCCCGGGGTCTCTTCCTACGAGCAGTACTTC	CASSYPGVSSYEQYF
many	-	TRBV12-5	TRBJ2-6	TGTGCCCTGCTAGTTAGGCAACCGGGACACCACTCTGGGGCCAACGTCCTGACTTTC	CALLVRQPGHHSGANVLTF
once	TRBD1	TRBV3-1	TRBJ2-3	TGTGCCAGCAGCCGACGAATGGACAGGGATACAGATACGCAGTATTTT	CASSRRMDRDTDTQYF
-	-	TRBV29-1	TRBJ1-2	TGCAGCGTTTGGGGGCCCTATGGCTACACCTTC	CSVWGPYGYTF
few	-	TRBV30	TRBJ2-2	TGTGCCTGGTCCCGACAGGCGACCGGGGAGCTGTTTTTT	CAWSRQATGELFF
-	-	TRBV29-1	TRBJ2-7	TGCAGCGCTGGGGAGAGGGTGGGGGAGCAGTACTTC	CSAGERVGEQYF
few	-	TRBV7-2	TRBJ2-7	TGTGCCAGCAGCTTAGGGGGTAGCCTTGCCGAGCAGTACTTC	CASSLGGSLAEQYF